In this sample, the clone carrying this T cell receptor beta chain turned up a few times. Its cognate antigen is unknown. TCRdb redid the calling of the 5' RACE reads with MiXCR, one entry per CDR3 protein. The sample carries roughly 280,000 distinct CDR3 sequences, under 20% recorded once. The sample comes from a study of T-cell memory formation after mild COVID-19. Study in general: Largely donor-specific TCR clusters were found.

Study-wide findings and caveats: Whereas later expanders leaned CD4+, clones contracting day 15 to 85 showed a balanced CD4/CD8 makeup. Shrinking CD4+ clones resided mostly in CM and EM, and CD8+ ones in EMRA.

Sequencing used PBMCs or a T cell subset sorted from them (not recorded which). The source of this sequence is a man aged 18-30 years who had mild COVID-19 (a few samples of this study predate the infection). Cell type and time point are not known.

CDR3 sequence reads: CASSLEGTGTNTQYF. DNA of the CDR3: TGCGCCAGCAGCTTGGAGGGGACAGGTACGAATACGCAGTATTTT. This chain joins TRBV5-1 and TRBJ2-3, with 8 positions matching TRBD1. V trimming: 0 bases; J trimming: 7 bases; junction bases outside the gene matches: 7. This CDR3 spans 15 amino acids. Per germline, CDR1 SGHRS and CDR2 YFSETQ.